The rows below give T cell receptor beta chains drawn from one sample of a study of T cell responses to AZD1222 COVID-19 vaccine. Produced via immunoSEQ multiplex PCR; TCRdb's table is partial and in-frame only. The sample yields approximately 150,000 clones, 87% seen once. The material was peripheral blood, obtained 28 days after the second AZD1222 dose. The receptors were gathered from an adult who received the AZD1222 COVID-19 vaccine. CDR3s include the opening cysteine and the closing phenylalanine or tryptophan. A D gene is named only where the DNA matches it firmly. Clone size is given for some rows only: seen once, a few or many times, or a class if the clone is expanded.

d_call,clone_size,v_call,j_call,cdr3_nt,cdr3_aa
TRBD1,-,TRBV19,TRBJ2-4,TGTGCCAGTAGTAGACAGGGTTTAGACATTCAGTACTTC,CASSRQGLDIQYF
-,-,TRBV3-1/TRBV3-2,TRBJ1-1,TGTGCCAGCCGACCCCCTCGGGACACTGAAGCTTTCTTT,CASRPPRDTEAFF
-,-,TRBV7-2,TRBJ1-2,TGTGCCAGCAGCTTAGCGGCGTTGGCGGTCAATGGCTACACCTTC,CASSLAALAVNGYTF
-,-,TRBV12-3/TRBV12-4,TRBJ2-1,TGTGCCACCAACAGGGTCAATGAGCAGTTCTTC,CATNRVNEQFF
TRBD2,once,TRBV29-1,TRBJ2-1,TGCAGCGTGACTAGCGGGGGACGTGGTGAGCAGTTCTTC,CSVTSGGRGEQFF
-,-,TRBV12-3/TRBV12-4,TRBJ2-5,TGTGCCAGCAGTCTCTACCCAGAGACCCAGTACTTC,CASSLYPETQYF
-,once,TRBV6-1,TRBJ2-5,TGTGCCAGCAGTGAGGGGACCCAAGAGACCCAGTACTTC,CASSEGTQETQYF
TRBD2,-,TRBV6-6,TRBJ2-3,TGTGCCAGCAGGCGAACTAGCGGGGGAGCTACTAGCACAGATACGCAGTATTTT,CASRRTSGGATSTDTQYF
-,-,TRBV15,TRBJ1-4,TGTGCCACCAGCAGAGATCGGGGGGCTGAAAAACTGTTTTTT,CATSRDRGAEKLFF
TRBD1,-,TRBV19,TRBJ1-2,TGTGCCAGTAGTACCTCAACAGGGGGCGCCTATGGCTACACCTTC,CASSTSTGGAYGYTF
TRBD1,-,TRBV7-9,TRBJ1-2,TGTGCCAGCGCAGCCCGAGCGGGGGGGGACAGGGCTAACTATGGCTACACCTTC,CASAARAGGDRANYGYTF
TRBD1,-,TRBV12-3/TRBV12-4,TRBJ1-4,TGTGCCTCCGGACAGGGACAAGGGAAACTGTTTTTT,CASGQGQGKLFF
-,-,TRBV9,TRBJ2-2,TGTGCCAGCAGCGTAGAACAGATTGGCACCGGGGAGCTGTTTTTT,CASSVEQIGTGELFF
TRBD2,-,TRBV9,TRBJ2-3,TGTGCCAGCAGCGTATACCCCTCCCTAGCGGGGGTCACAGATACGCAGTATTTT,CASSVYPSLAGVTDTQYF
TRBD2,once,TRBV10-3,TRBJ2-7,TGTGCCATCAGTGAGTCGGTTATACCCGGGACTACCTACGAGCAGTACTTC,CAISESVIPGTTYEQYF
TRBD1,-,TRBV7-2,TRBJ2-7,TGTGCCAGCAGCTTTGACAGGGGGGCATACGAGCAGTACTTC,CASSFDRGAYEQYF
TRBD1,-,TRBV6-5,TRBJ2-3,TGTGCCAGCACCGCCGGGACAGGGGGTTCAGATACGCAGTATTTT,CASTAGTGGSDTQYF
-,-,TRBV4-3,TRBJ1-6,TGCGCCAGCAGCCAAGAGACACCCGGTCTATCGGCAGATAATTCACCCCTCCACTTT,CASSQETPGLSADNSPLHF
-,-,TRBV7-7,TRBJ2-5,TGTGCCAGCAGCTTAGGTGTTGTGGAGACCCAGTACTTC,CASSLGVVETQYF
-,many,TRBV1,TRBJ2-7,TGCACCAGCAGTCCGGATAACTCCTACGAGCAGTACTTC,CTSSPDNSYEQYF
-,-,TRBV27,TRBJ2-2,TGTGCCAGCAGTATTAACACCGGGGAGCTGTTTTTT,CASSINTGELFF
-,-,TRBV4-3,TRBJ1-1,TGCGCCAGCAGCCAAGCATACTTGAACACTGAAGCTTTCTTT,CASSQAYLNTEAFF
-,-,TRBV6-5,TRBJ2-2,TGTGCCAGCAGGGGCTTGGGGGACACCGGGGAGCTGTTTTTT,CASRGLGDTGELFF
-,-,TRBV3-1/TRBV3-2,TRBJ1-5,TGTGCCAGCAGTCCCGGGGTAGGGAATCAGCCCCAGCATTTT,CASSPGVGNQPQHF
TRBD1,-,TRBV15,TRBJ1-5,TGTGCCACCAGCACCGCAGGGGGAAATCAGCCCCAGCATTTT,CATSTAGGNQPQHF
-,-,TRBV7-9,TRBJ2-7,TGTGCCAGCAGCTTAGCTACACGGAGCTCCTACGAGCAGTACTTC,CASSLATRSSYEQYF
-,-,TRBV5-6,TRBJ1-3,TGTGCCAGCACCTCCGGGGCGGCTGGAAACACCATATATTTT,CASTSGAAGNTIYF
-,-,TRBV5-5,TRBJ2-7,TGTGCCAGCAGCGTGACCTCCTCCACTTCATACGAGCAGTACTTC,CASSVTSSTSYEQYF
-,-,TRBV5-4,TRBJ1-6,TGTGCCAGCAGAAAAGGGGGTCTCGATAATTCACCCCTCCACTTT,CASRKGGLDNSPLHF
TRBD1,-,TRBV25-1,TRBJ2-7,TGTGCCAGCAGTGAATGGGGGACAGCTTACGAGCAGTACTTC,CASSEWGTAYEQYF
-,-,TRBV12-3/TRBV12-4,TRBJ2-7,TGTGCCACGGGGGCTGTTGGCTACGAGCAGTACTTC,CATGAVGYEQYF
-,few,TRBV18,TRBJ1-5,TGTGCCAGCTCACTCCAGGGTGATCAGCCCCAGCATTTT,CASSLQGDQPQHF
-,-,TRBV30,TRBJ1-5,TGTGCCTGGAGTGTCCCCCCTCGGGGGCGTGTCCAGCATTTT,CAWSVPPRGRVQHF
-,-,TRBV2,TRBJ2-5,TGTGCCAGCAGCCCGGGCCCCCAGCAGGGGCGAGAGACCCAGTACTTC,CASSPGPQQGRETQYF
-,-,TRBV19,TRBJ1-5,TGTGCCAGTAGTCAGGGGTTTCAGCCCCAGCATTTT,CASSQGFQPQHF
-,few,TRBV6-2/TRBV6-3,TRBJ1-1,TGTGCCAGCAGTTTAACAGAACCGAACACTGAAGCTTTCTTT,CASSLTEPNTEAFF
TRBD1,once,TRBV13,TRBJ1-2,TGTGCCAGCAGCTTAAGGGACAGGGACTATGGCTACACCTTC,CASSLRDRDYGYTF
-,-,TRBV6-5,TRBJ2-7,TGTGCCAGCAGTTCCTACGGGGGCCAGATGTACGAGCAGTACTTC,CASSSYGGQMYEQYF
-,-,TRBV29-1,TRBJ1-3,TGCAGCGCTTCTTCTCGGGGACCTGGAAACACCATATATTTT,CSASSRGPGNTIYF
-,-,TRBV6-2/TRBV6-3,TRBJ2-5,TGTGCCAGCAGTCGGGACTCCGAGACCCAGTACTTC,CASSRDSETQYF
TRBD1,-,TRBV4-2,TRBJ1-2,TGTGCCAGCAGCGCAGGGGGCATGGACTATGGCTACACCTTC,CASSAGGMDYGYTF
TRBD1,-,TRBV10-2,TRBJ1-5,TGCGCCAGCAGAACCGGGACAGAAGATCAGCCCCAGCATTTT,CASRTGTEDQPQHF
-,-,TRBV7-2,TRBJ2-7,TGTGCCAGCAGTAGGGGGGAGATTTACGAGCAGTACTTC,CASSRGEIYEQYF
-,-,TRBV19,TRBJ1-2,TGTGCCAGTGGGCCAGGCAATAACTATGGCTACACCTTC,CASGPGNNYGYTF
-,-,TRBV15,TRBJ1-1,TGTGCCACCAGCAGAGGGAACACTGAAGCTTTCTTT,CATSRGNTEAFF
-,once,TRBV6-6,TRBJ1-5,TGTGCCAGCAGTTCTGGACAGCTTTATAGCAATCAGCCCCAGCATTTT,CASSSGQLYSNQPQHF
-,-,TRBV6-5,TRBJ2-6,TGTGCCAGCAGTTACAGTGGGGCCAACGTCCTGACTTTC,CASSYSGANVLTF
-,-,TRBV27,TRBJ1-1,TGTGCCAGCACACTTAACGGGGCGGGTGGGACTGAAGCTTTCTTT,CASTLNGAGGTEAFF
-,-,TRBV2,TRBJ1-1,TGTGCCAGCAGTGAAGGCAGGGCAGGCACTGAAGCTTTCTTT,CASSEGRAGTEAFF
-,-,TRBV2,TRBJ2-5,TGTGCCAGCAGTGACCCTCCGACGCGGTCACAAGAGACCCAGTACTTC,CASSDPPTRSQETQYF
-,few,TRBV7-8,TRBJ1-5,TGTGCCAGCAGCCCACAGGTCAATCAGCCCCAGCATTTT,CASSPQVNQPQHF
-,-,TRBV6-5,TRBJ2-7,TGTGCCAGCAGATTCGAGGTCGGGTTAAACGAGCAGTACTTC,CASRFEVGLNEQYF
TRBD2,-,TRBV19,TRBJ2-1,TGTGCCAGTAGTATTGGGGGGACTAGACTCAATGAGCAGTTCTTC,CASSIGGTRLNEQFF
-,-,TRBV5-1,TRBJ2-6,TGCGCCAGCAGCTTGGGGGCTGGCGGGGCCAACGTCCTGACTTTC,CASSLGAGGANVLTF
TRBD1,-,TRBV5-1,TRBJ2-1,TGCGCCAGCAGCTGGGACAGAGCATACAATGAGCAGTTCTTC,CASSWDRAYNEQFF
TRBD2,-,TRBV9,TRBJ2-5,TGTGCCAGCAGCGGGCTAGCGGGGGGACAAGAGACCCAGTACTTC,CASSGLAGGQETQYF
TRBD1,-,TRBV28,TRBJ1-2,TGTGCCAGCAGCCTGACAGGGAACTATGGCTACACCTTC,CASSLTGNYGYTF
-,-,TRBV12-3/TRBV12-4,TRBJ2-2,TGTGCCAGCAGTTGGCTGGCCGGGGAGCTGTTTTTT,CASSWLAGELFF